This entry features one T cell receptor (beta chain) sequence. Its target is not known. The germline CDR1 and CDR2 sequences are SQVTM and ANQGSEA. This CDR3 is built from 14 residues. V gave up 3 bases and J gave up 0 bases, with 9 bases separating them. This entry is derived from a study of lymphopenia after photon versus proton radiotherapy. The assay was immunoSEQ multiplex PCR, and TCRdb's table has in-frame clones only and misses some. The table shows some 27,000 clones, with around 90% occurring only once. Points from the study as a whole: Post-nadir TCR diversity decline inversely tracked overall survival among those who died. Relative stability marked proton patients; photon patients lost diversity and naive cells. Post-nadir diversity loss with photons came from oligoclonal expansion, particularly CD8+ Temra cells.

Sequenced here: peripheral blood, sampled from a patient treated with photon-based radiotherapy. The source is a man in his fifties or sixties with gastric cancer. The chain is built from TRBV29-1 and TRBJ2-1; D is unresolved. The CDR3 coding sequence is TGCAGCGTTGATCGTACGGACTCCTACAATGAGCAGTTCTTC. It translates to CSVDRTDSYNEQFF.